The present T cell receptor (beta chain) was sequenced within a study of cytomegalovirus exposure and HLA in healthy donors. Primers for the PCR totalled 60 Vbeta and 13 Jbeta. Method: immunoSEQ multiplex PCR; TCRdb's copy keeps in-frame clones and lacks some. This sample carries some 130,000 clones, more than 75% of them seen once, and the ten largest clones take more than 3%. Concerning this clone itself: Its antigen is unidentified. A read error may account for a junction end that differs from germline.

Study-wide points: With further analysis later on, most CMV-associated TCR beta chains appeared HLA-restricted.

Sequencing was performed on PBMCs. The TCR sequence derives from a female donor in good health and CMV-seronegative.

In nucleotides, the CDR3 is TGTGCTAGCAGCCCCTTAGCGGGAGCCGGGAATGAGCAGTTCTTC. This encodes CASSPLAGAGNEQFF. The V and J genes are TRBV7-7 and TRBJ2-1; TRBD2 agrees at 9 bases. The CDR3 totals 15 residues. CDR1 and CDR2 from the germline V gene are SSHAT and FNYEAQ (reference sequence).